Below, 7 T cell receptor beta chains from the same sample are listed, as sequenced in a study of blood T cell repertoires in COVID-19. Profiling relied on immunoSEQ multiplex PCR, and the TCRdb table lists in-frame clones only, not all of them. The sample lists about 170,000 clones; 80% to 85% were seen once. Sequenced: peripheral blood. All receptors come from a woman between 65 and 79 years old with COVID-19, enrolled during active disease.

V is TRBV15 and J is TRBJ1-2, with a possible D match to TRBD1 (5 bases). V was cut by 5 bases and J by 1 base, with 14 bases left in between. The CDR3 spans 15 residues. The germline gives CDR1 LNHNV, CDR2 YYDKDF (reference sequence). The CDR3 sequence is CATSGVREGNYGYTF. The CDR3 nucleotides are TGTGCCACCAGCGGGGTCAGGGAGGGTAACTATGGCTACACCTTC.

This sequence joins TRBV27 and TRBJ1-5; 9 bases are shared with TRBD1. V trimming: 5 bases; J trimming: 7 bases; junction bases outside the gene matches: 9. CDR1 is MNHEY, CDR2 SMNVEV, per germline (reference sequence). The CDR3 is made up of 15 amino acids. The chain's CDR3 is CASSDLQGAWQPQHF. The CDR3 bases are TGTGCCAGCAGTGACTTACAGGGGGCTTGGCAGCCCCAGCATTTT.

V gene TRBV7-2 combines with J gene TRBJ1-2, with TRBD1 as a possible D gene (5 bases). The germline V and J ends were trimmed by 1 base and 1 base, with 10 bases remaining between them. The CDR3 contains 15 residues. The V gene's germline CDR1 is SGHTA and CDR2 FQGNSA. The CDR3 loop is CASSLGQTGNYGYTF. The CDR3, as DNA: TGTGCCAGCAGCTTAGGACAGACCGGTAACTATGGCTACACCTTC.

The rearrangement links TRBV10-3 to TRBJ2-7, with 8 bases aligning to TRBD2. V was clipped by 10 bases and J by 4 bases; unmatched bases: 12. This CDR3 spans 14 amino acids. The germline V gene encodes CDR1 ENHRY and CDR2 SYGVKD. The CDR3 DNA sequence: TGTGCCACCCGGGTCGGTAGCGGGGTTTACGAGCAGTACGTC. Encoded protein: CATRVGSGVYEQYV.

The sample holds one count of this clone. The chain recombines TRBV6-6 with TRBJ1-1, with 7 bases matching TRBD1. The germline CDR1 and CDR2 sequences are MNHNY and SVGAGI (reference sequence). This CDR3 has 14 amino acids. V dropped 6 bases and J dropped 1; count of bases not matched to a gene: 5. CDR3 nucleotides: TGTGCCAGCAGGGGGACAGCGGAGAACACTGAAGCTTTCTTT. Its protein product is CASRGTAENTEAFF.

The chain employs TRBV3-1 (or the pseudogene TRBV3-2) and TRBJ2-3; D ambiguous. The germline gives CDR1 LGHDT, CDR2 YNNKEL (reference sequence). This CDR3 contains 15 residues. Trimming left V 8 bases short and J 4 bases short, with 19 bases between. CDR3 coding DNA: TGTGCCAGCTCGCGAGGCGGCCCCTTCCCAGATACGCAGTATTTT. Protein sequence: CASSRGGPFPDTQYF.

The J gene is TRBJ1-5, the V gene TRBV30; the match to TRBD1 covers 8 bases. CDR1 is GTSNPN and CDR2 is SVGIG in the germline V gene (reference sequence). Trimming at V came to 4 bases and at J to 3 bases, leaving 17 bases not matched to a gene. The CDR3 runs 18 residues. CDR3 amino acids: CAWTQGWSGTGANQPQHF. Written as DNA, the CDR3 is TGTGCCTGGACCCAGGGATGGTCCGGGACAGGAGCCAATCAGCCCCAGCATTTT.